What follows are 17 T cell receptor beta chains derived from one specimen sequenced in a study of vaccination effects on CD4 cells after COVID-19 (dated by TCRdb to the early 2020s). The method behind the library was the immunoSEQ multiplex PCR assay. The table comes from immuneACCESS by way of TCRdb, which keeps in-frame sequences with V and J called. Part of the clones is missing from these tables; in studies checked, under half for an unresolved V gene and the rest for unknown reasons. The sample table holds over 25,000 clones, of which around 75% were seen once. Roughly 22% of the sample belongs to the ten largest clones. No antigens are known for them. The ViraFEST assay stimulated PBMC with viral peptide pools and then used TCR sequencing to identify antigen-specific CD4+ T cell clonotypes by expansion. After around ten days of culture, CD4+ T cells were isolated with the EasySep CD4+ T cell isolation kit. Healthy vaccine recipients had no prior SARS-CoV-2 infection, confirmed by negative nucleocapsid antibodies before and after vaccination.

The material was CD4+ T cells from PBMCs cultured with HCoV-NL63 spike peptides, obtained before COVID-19 vaccination. This sample's cell subset or site label indicates: HCoV-NL63 spike overlapping peptide pool stimulation. These receptor sequences come from a human donor who received a COVID-19 vaccine.

V usage is TRBV28 and J usage is TRBJ2-4; possibly TRBD2 for D (5 bases). Looked up from germline, CDR1 is MDHEN and CDR2 is SYDVKM. V lost 4 bases and J 1 base, leaving 17 bases between the germline ends. CDR3 length: 17 residues. DNA for the CDR3: TGTGCCAGCAGTTCCTCTTTCCACCGCGGGGCCAAAAACATTCAGTACTTC. Translating gives CASSSSFHRGAKNIQYF.

This clone has a handful of counts. The DNA of the CDR3 is TGCGCCAGCAGCCAAGAAGGGACTCCCACCGGGGAGCTGTTTTTT. This codes for CASSQEGTPTGELFF. The chain has TRBV4-3 and TRBJ2-2; D might be TRBD2 (6 bases). V was clipped by 0 bases and J by 4 bases, with 9 bases between them. Germline CDR1 is LGHNA and CDR2 is YSLEER. This CDR3 has 15 residues.

The rearrangement links TRBV18 to TRBJ2-7; no firm D call. The ends were cut back, 3 bases at V and 2 bases at J, with 17 bases in the middle. Germline V gene lookup returns CDR1 KGHSH and CDR2 LQKENI. CDR3 length: 16 amino acids. This CDR3 reads CASSPSPPPVTYEQYF. The CDR3 region has the DNA TGTGCCAGCTCACCGAGTCCGCCCCCTGTTACCTACGAGCAGTACTTC.

V is TRBV3-1 (or the pseudogene TRBV3-2) and J is TRBJ1-6; TRBD1 agrees at 8 bases. From germline, CDR1 is LGHDT and CDR2 YNNKEL (reference sequence). V shed 4 bases, J shed 9 bases, and the junction held 5 bases outside the gene matches. The CDR3 is 14 amino acids. The CDR3 bases are TGTGCCAGCAGCCTGGGACAGGCGGGTTCACCCCTCCACTTT. This gives the protein CASSLGQAGSPLHF.

The chain recombines TRBV25-1 with TRBJ2-7; D is perhaps TRBD2 (5 bases). The germline gives CDR1 MGHDK, CDR2 SYGVNS. V lost 5 bases and J lost 1, with 12 bases in between. This CDR3 comprises 14 residues. DNA of the CDR3: TGTGCCAGCAGTCGTGAGGGATATTCCTACGAGCAGTACTTC. This translates into CASSREGYSYEQYF.

The genes are TRBV15 and TRBJ2-5, with D hard to call. This CDR3 contains 15 residues. Trimming took off 1 base at V and 2 bases at J, with 11 bases between the two ends. CDR1 and CDR2 (germline): LNHNV, YYDKDF (reference sequence). Written as DNA, the CDR3 is TGTGCCACCAGCAGAGTCGGTAACAAACAAGAGACCCAGTACTTC. This codes for CATSRVGNKQETQYF.

V is TRBV19 and J is TRBJ2-5; 11 positions agree with TRBD1. Looked up from germline, CDR1 is LNHDA and CDR2 is SQIVND (reference sequence). The V segment lost 5 bases and the J segment 3 bases; nucleotides outside the gene matches: 5. This CDR3 has 15 amino acids. The CDR3, as DNA: TGTGCCAGTAGTGTACGGGGACAGGGGGAAGAGACCCAGTACTTC. Encoded protein: CASSVRGQGEETQYF.

The V call is TRBV29-1, the J call TRBJ2-7; maybe TRBD2 (7 bases). The germline CDR1 and CDR2 sequences are SQVTM and ANQGSEA. Trimming shortened V by 4 bases and J by 3 bases, and 16 bases separated the two germline ends. The CDR3 extends over 14 amino acids. In DNA form, the CDR3 reads TGCAGCGTTGCGGGGTCGGGGGGCGTCTACGAGCAGTACTTC. Protein: CSVAGSGGVYEQYF.

The chain is built from TRBV7-6 and TRBJ2-3, with TRBD2 matching over 9 bases. The germline CDR1 and CDR2 sequences are SGHVS and FNYEAQ. This CDR3 comprises 19 residues. The ends lost 0 bases at V and 4 bases at J; junction bases unmatched: 14. The CDR3 protein is CASSLARLLGGRAPDTQYF. CDR3 sequence (DNA): TGTGCCAGCAGCTTAGCTCGCCTCCTGGGCGGGAGGGCCCCAGATACGCAGTATTTT.

The J gene is TRBJ1-6, the V gene TRBV7-8; 8 bases align to TRBD1. The CDR3 is made up of 17 amino acids. Germline V CDR1 and CDR2: SGHVS, FQNEAQ. Germline trimming cut 3 bases from V and 9 bases from J; bases unmatched to any gene: 13. For the CDR3, the DNA is TGTGCCAGCAGCTTCCGGACAGGGCCTGGGGCTATTTCACCCCTCCACTTT. It specifies CASSFRTGPGAISPLHF.

V gene TRBV28 combines with J gene TRBJ1-1; D unclear. Between the trimmed V and J ends, which lost 1 base and 3 bases, there was a span of 18 bases. From germline, CDR1 is MDHEN and CDR2 SYDVKM. The CDR3 loop spans 17 amino acids. The CDR3 reads CASSLSYVGRKYTEAFF. The CDR3 DNA reads as TGTGCCAGCAGTTTATCTTATGTGGGCAGAAAGTACACTGAAGCTTTCTTT.

V gene TRBV9 combines with J gene TRBJ1-1, with D unresolved. This CDR3 contains 13 residues. In germline, CDR1 is SGDLS, CDR2 YYNGEE. Trimming cost V 0 bases and J 7 bases, with 10 bases left between them. CDR3 region: CASSVAGKSEAFF. The CDR3 coding sequence is TGTGCCAGCAGCGTAGCTGGGAAGAGTGAAGCTTTCTTT.

As DNA, the CDR3 is TGTGCCAGCAGCCAAGTTACAGGGAGGGAAAAACTGTTTTTT. This codes for CASSQVTGREKLFF. The chain links TRBV14 to TRBJ1-4, with a weak D call TRBD1 (6 bases). The CDR3 totals 14 residues. V lost 1 base to trimming and J lost 8 bases, with 11 bases between them. The V gene's germline CDR1 is SGHDN and CDR2 FVKESK.

This chain links TRBV5-6 with TRBJ2-7; D may be TRBD2 (5 bases). There are 16 residues in the CDR3. From germline, CDR1 is SGHDT and CDR2 YYEEEE. V dropped 1 base and J dropped 3 bases, with 17 bases sitting between them. The CDR3 DNA follows: TGTGCCAGCAGCTTGTTCCACCTAAAAGCGGTCTACGAGCAGTACTTC. This gives the protein CASSLFHLKAVYEQYF.

Comment on this clone: Because the CDR3's place on the DNA is in doubt, the DNA is left out and the CDR3 is given as listed by TCRdb. The rearrangement joins TRBV19 to TRBJ2-4; the table's TRBD2 call for D was not verified on the DNA. Looked up from germline, CDR1 is LNHDA and CDR2 is SQIVND (reference sequence). The CDR3 length is 15 residues, termini included. The CDR3 is CASTSGTLAKNIQYF.

This chain uses TRBV5-8 with TRBJ1-1, with TRBD1 matching 8 bases. From germline, CDR1 is SGHTS and CDR2 YDEGEE. After removal of 4 bases from V and 8 bases from J, the junction contained 7 bases not matched to a gene. The CDR3 spans 13 residues. CDR3 protein: CASSSGQGREAFF. For the CDR3, the DNA is TGTGCCAGCAGCAGCGGACAGGGAAGAGAAGCTTTCTTT.

The chain carries TRBV3-1 (or the pseudogene TRBV3-2) and TRBJ2-7, with D possibly TRBD2 on 7 matching bases. With 7 bases removed from V and 4 bases from J, the gap between germline ends came to 17 bases. The CDR3 runs to 14 residues. Germline V gene data show CDR1 as LGHDT and CDR2 as YNNKEL (reference sequence). CDR3 sequence (DNA): TGTGCCAGCACACGGGGGGCGCTGGGGTACGAGCAGTACTTC. Translated, it gives CASTRGALGYEQYF.